Below, 20 T cell receptor beta chains from the same sample are listed, as sequenced in a study of response to subunit inactivated influenza vaccine. TCRdb used MiXCR to reprocess the RT-PCR reads, holding one entry per CDR3 protein. There are 500,000 to 750,000 distinct CDR3 sequences in the sample; approximately 14% occur only once, and over 8.5% lies in the top ten. The specimen comprised PBMCs from blood, sampled 11 to 12 days after vaccination. All receptors derive from a man between 50 and 59 years old who received an inactivated influenza vaccine.

This clonotype came up a few times. This chain joins TRBV20-1 and TRBJ1-6; D is uncertain. Germline V gives CDR1 DFQATT, CDR2 SNEGSKA (reference sequence). The ends were cut back, 6 bases at V and 5 bases at J, with 14 bases in the middle. The CDR3 is 14 amino acids. The CDR3 DNA reads as TGCAGTGCCGACACAGACGGCGATAATTCACCCCTCCACTTT. This gives the protein CSADTDGDNSPLHF.

This clonotype was recorded a few times. The gene calls are TRBV19 and TRBJ2-5; 10 nucleotides match TRBD1. CDR1 and CDR2 from the germline V gene are LNHDA and SQIVND (reference sequence). Unmatched junction bases numbered 13, after V lost 7 bases and J lost 5 bases. The CDR3 runs to 16 residues. CDR3 bases: TGTGCCAGTACCCCGGGACAGGGGATTCTAGCGGAGACCCAGTACTTC. This gives the protein CASTPGQGILAETQYF.

This clonotype has only a few counts. The chain recombines TRBV9 with TRBJ2-7; TRBD2 agrees at 12 bases. There are 15 residues in the CDR3. The J segment lost 2 bases and the V segment lost 4 bases, leaving 4 bases of the junction unmatched. From germline, CDR1 is SGDLS and CDR2 YYNGEE. The CDR3 DNA is TGTGCCAGCAGCCAGACTAGCGGGGGCCCCTACGAGCAGTACTTC. Residues: CASSQTSGGPYEQYF.

This clonotype was counted a few times. The rearrangement links TRBV29-1 to TRBJ2-7; 7 positions agree with TRBD1. Trimming at V came to 6 bases and at J to 7 bases, leaving 12 bases not matched to a gene. This CDR3 comprises 13 residues. The germline V gene encodes CDR1 SQVTM and CDR2 ANQGSEA. CDR3 DNA sequence: TGCAGCGTCTCCCCAGGGACAGTGCGTGAGCAGTACTTC. Amino acid sequence: CSVSPGTVREQYF.

This sequence joins TRBV29-1 and TRBJ2-5; D is undetermined. Germline V gives CDR1 SQVTM, CDR2 ANQGSEA. CDR3 length: 12 residues. Trimming took 8 bases from V and 5 from J, leaving 15 bases between them. This chain's CDR3 is CSLGIMGETQYF. The CDR3 DNA is TGCAGCTTGGGTATTATGGGGGAGACCCAGTACTTC.

The V call is TRBV2, the J call TRBJ2-7, with D perhaps given as TRBD1 or TRBD2 (7 bases each). This CDR3 region has 15 residues. Germline CDR1 reads SNHLY; CDR2 reads FYNNEI. With 7 bases removed from V and 6 bases from J, the gap between germline ends came to 22 bases. CDR3 sequence reads: CASTPGAGGGFEQYF. The CDR3, as DNA: TGTGCCAGCACCCCAGGAGCAGGGGGGGGCTTCGAGCAGTACTTC.

This clonotype was observed a few times. V gene TRBV18 combines with J gene TRBJ2-7; 9 bases are a match to TRBD2. Germline V gives CDR1 KGHSH, CDR2 LQKENI. There are 14 residues in the CDR3. V gave up 5 bases and J gave up 2 bases; unmatched junction bases: 4. This CDR3 reads CASSAGLAPYEQYF. In nucleotides, the CDR3 is TGTGCCAGCTCAGCGGGACTAGCCCCCTACGAGCAGTACTTC.

The rearrangement joins TRBV9 to TRBJ2-7; TRBD1 agrees at 11 bases. Germline CDR1 and CDR2: SGDLS and YYNGEE. Losses at the gene ends were 4 bases for V and 5 bases for J; bases not matched to a gene: 8. The CDR3 sequence is 15 residues long. The chain's CDR3 is CASSPGQGAVDEQYF. CDR3 nucleotides: TGTGCCAGCAGCCCAGGACAGGGGGCGGTCGACGAGCAGTACTTC.

CDR3 DNA sequence: TGTGCCAGCAGCCAGAGTCCGGTTAACACCGGGGAGCTGTTTTTT. Translated: CASSQSPVNTGELFF. The chain links TRBV3-1 to TRBJ2-2, with D uncertain. The V gene's germline CDR1 is LGHDT and CDR2 YNNKEL (reference sequence). The CDR3 contains 15 residues. The germline V and J ends were trimmed by 3 bases and 2 bases, with 10 bases remaining between them.

This clonotype was seen at least ten times. The rearrangement links TRBV29-1 to TRBJ1-5; D possibly corresponds to TRBD1 (5 bases). Germline CDR1 is SQVTM and CDR2 is ANQGSEA. Trimming took off 3 bases at V and 7 bases at J, with 25 bases between the two ends. The CDR3 sequence is 17 residues long. The CDR3 spells CSVDYPKIHGPGQPQHF. CDR3 nucleotide sequence: TGCAGCGTTGACTATCCCAAAATTCACGGACCAGGGCAGCCCCAGCATTTT.

This clonotype has a handful of counts. This chain uses TRBV4-2 with TRBJ1-1; D is ambiguous. The V gene lost 0 bases and the J gene lost 4 bases, with 9 bases spanning the gap. The CDR3 loop spans 14 amino acids. From germline, CDR1 is LGHNA and CDR2 YNFKEQ. This CDR3 reads CASSQDKRRTEAFF. CDR3 DNA sequence: TGTGCCAGCAGCCAAGATAAGCGGCGCACTGAAGCTTTCTTT.

In DNA, the CDR3 is TGTGCCATCAGTGAAGCCACTGAAGCTTTCTTT. It codes for CAISEATEAFF. The V call is TRBV10-3, the J call TRBJ1-1, with D unresolved. This CDR3 contains 11 residues. V gave up 3 bases and J gave up 4 bases, with 3 bases separating them. Germline CDR1 and CDR2: ENHRY and SYGVKD.

The genes are TRBV19 and TRBJ2-7, with TRBD1 matching over 9 bases. J was trimmed by 4 bases and V by 5 bases; bases with no gene match: 6. CDR1 and CDR2 from the germline V gene are LNHDA and SQIVND (reference sequence). The CDR3 runs 14 residues. Here the CDR3 reads CASSSQGARYEQYF. The CDR3 DNA reads TGTGCCAGTAGTTCACAGGGGGCTCGGTACGAGCAGTACTTC.

The sample holds a few counts of this clonotype. The chain uses TRBV10-3 and TRBJ2-2, with 9 bases that match TRBD1. From germline, CDR1 is ENHRY and CDR2 SYGVKD. The trim removed 4 bases at V and 7 bases at J, leaving 4 bases unmatched. The CDR3 is 14 amino acids. DNA of the CDR3: TGTGCCATCAGTGGGACAGGGGATGGCGGGGAGCTGTTTTTT. Amino acid sequence: CAISGTGDGGELFF.

J is TRBJ2-1 and V is TRBV7-9; 8 bases align to TRBD2. Germline CDR1 and CDR2: SEHNR and FQNEAQ (reference sequence). Trimming cost V 5 bases and J 5 bases; bases outside gene matches: 11. CDR3 length equals 16 residues. In DNA, the CDR3 is TGTGCCAGCAGCCGGGGACTAGGATTGGGGGACAATGAGCAGTTCTTC. This sequence encodes CASSRGLGLGDNEQFF.

This clonotype has more than one count but fewer than ten. The CDR3 region has the DNA TGTGCCAGCAGCCAAGATGGACTAGGGGGTAGGACCCAGTACTTC. Protein sequence: CASSQDGLGGRTQYF. V is TRBV3-1 and J is TRBJ2-5; tentative D call: TRBD2 (7 bases). Looked up from germline, CDR1 is LGHDT and CDR2 is YNNKEL (reference sequence). The germline V and J ends were trimmed by 0 bases and 7 bases, with 15 bases remaining between them. The CDR3 is 15 amino acids.

As regards this clonotype: A read error may explain this, as a much larger clone is one base away. This chain joins TRBV6-1 and TRBJ2-1, with D possibly TRBD2 on 7 matching bases. Germline loops: CDR1 MNHNS, CDR2 SASEGT. The CDR3 has 15 amino acids. The CDR3 nucleotides are TGTGTCAGCAGATCCGGGGGGCTGCACTACAATGAGCAGTTCTTC. It is translated as CVSRSGGLHYNEQFF.

This clonotype appeared a few times. The rearrangement uses TRBV29-1 and TRBJ2-1, with 11 nucleotides matching TRBD2. Losses at the gene ends were 6 bases for V and 6 bases for J; bases not matched to a gene: 13. Germline CDR1 reads SQVTM; CDR2 reads ANQGSEA. The length of the CDR3 is 16 residues. In nucleotides, the CDR3 is TGCAGCGTCCTAGGGACTAGCGGAGGGGTTTTCAATGAGCAGTTCTTC. This translates into CSVLGTSGGVFNEQFF.

This clonotype appeared a few times. V usage is TRBV7-9 and J usage is TRBJ2-2; D remains ambiguous. The CDR3 is made up of 12 amino acids. Germline V gene data show CDR1 as SEHNR and CDR2 as FQNEAQ (reference sequence). V was shortened by 4 bases and J by 7 bases, with 7 bases between the two germline ends. The CDR3 loop is CASSSKIGELFF. As DNA, the CDR3 is TGTGCCAGCAGCTCTAAGATCGGGGAGCTGTTTTTT.

This clonotype was seen more than once but under ten times. This sequence joins TRBV6-1 and TRBJ1-1; D may be TRBD1 (6 bases). The V end was cut by 10 bases, the J end by 0 bases, with 12 bases between. There are 13 residues in the CDR3. Germline lookup yields CDR1 MNHNS and CDR2 SASEGT. The CDR3 reads CATWQGLNTEAFF. DNA of the CDR3: TGTGCCACTTGGCAGGGGCTGAACACTGAAGCTTTCTTT.